This T cell receptor (beta chain) emerged from a study of identical twins. This CDR3 region has 13 residues. TCRdb processed the 5' RACE reads anew with MiXCR; each CDR3 protein has one entry. This sample has roughly 1,500,000 distinct CDR3 sequences, with 32% found just once. Comments on this clonotype: A much bigger clone sits one base away, suggesting this may be a read error.

The source of this sequence is a newborn girl in good health. The chain recombines TRBV12-3 or TRBV12-4 with TRBJ2-4; tentative D call: TRBD2 (7 bases). The material sequenced was cord blood. CDR3 in amino acids: CAGSLGGGYIQYF. CDR3 coding DNA: TGTGCCGGCAGTTTGGGGGGGGGCTACATTCAGTACTTC.